This entry lists 25 T cell receptor beta chains sequenced from one sample in a study of regulatory T cells in long-lasting Graves disease. Sample time point: newly diagnosed GD, antithyroid drugs for less than 3 months. PBMC-derived RNA was used for the TCR library. Building the TCR beta libraries relied on iRepertoire HTBI primers, and CDR3 regions underwent Arm-PCR. TCRdb re-called the multiplex PCR reads through MiXCR, storing one row per CDR3 protein. The table lists about 470,000 distinct CDR3 sequences, 15% of them singletons. In addition, the sample was reused for a study of T cells in Graves' hyperthyroidism and ophthalmopathy.

The specimen comprised peripheral blood mononuclear cells (PBMCs), sampled at new diagnosis, from a patient treated with antithyroid drugs. Receptors originate from a woman in her 30s with Graves disease.

This clonotype was picked up many times. The rearrangement uses TRBV11-3 and TRBJ2-2; D gene uncertain. Germline assignment: CDR1 SGHNT and CDR2 YENEEA. The CDR3 covers 13 residues. V was clipped by 1 base and J by 6 bases, with 6 bases between them. This CDR3 is CASSLGIAGELFF. DNA of the CDR3: TGTGCCAGCAGCTTAGGCATCGCCGGGGAGCTGTTTTTT.

There are many counts of this clonotype. V gene TRBV7-2 combines with J gene TRBJ2-7; D remains unclear. The V gene's germline CDR1 is SGHTA and CDR2 FQGNSA. V lost 1 base and J lost 0, with 13 bases in between. The CDR3 contains 16 residues. The CDR3 DNA sequence: TGTGCCAGCAGCTTAGGTTTAAGGCCAAGCTCCTACGAGCAGTACTTC. Residues: CASSLGLRPSSYEQYF.

The gene calls are TRBV20-1 and TRBJ2-1; D may be TRBD2 (6 bases). The CDR3 consists of 12 residues. In germline, CDR1 is DFQATT, CDR2 SNEGSKA (reference sequence). V was trimmed by 6 bases and J by 15 bases, leaving 21 bases between them. The CDR3 coding sequence is TGCAGTGCCAGACGGTCCCTAGCGCACCCGTTCTTC. It yields the protein CSARRSLAHPFF.

Ten or more counts support this clonotype. The chain combines TRBV14 with TRBJ2-1; no clear D gene. The germline gives CDR1 SGHDN, CDR2 FVKESK. Trimming shortened V by 0 bases and J by 6 bases, and 9 bases separated the two germline ends. The CDR3 has 14 residues. The CDR3 reads CASSQDFRSNEQFF. The CDR3 DNA reads TGTGCCAGCAGCCAAGACTTTCGGTCCAATGAGCAGTTCTTC.

This clonotype came up many times. The chain joins TRBV5-1 to TRBJ1-4; TRBD1 might be the D (5 bases). There are 13 residues in the CDR3. Trimming stripped 5 bases from V and 6 bases from J, with 11 bases between. Per germline, CDR1 SGHRS and CDR2 YFSETQ. CDR3 amino acids: CASRGGVDEKLFF. CDR3 DNA sequence: TGCGCCAGCAGGGGAGGGGTGGATGAAAAACTGTTTTTT.

This clonotype was seen at least ten times. The rearrangement links TRBV5-1 to TRBJ2-1, with 14 bases aligning to TRBD2. Germline assignment: CDR1 SGHRS and CDR2 YFSETQ. With V trimmed by 4 bases and J by 9 bases, 9 bases remained unmatched. This CDR3 has 16 amino acids. CDR3 DNA sequence: TGCGCCAGCAGCAACGCCGGGACTAGCGGGAGATCTGAGCAGTTCTTC. This encodes CASSNAGTSGRSEQFF.

At least ten counts were recorded for this clonotype. The J gene is TRBJ2-5, the V gene TRBV30; 7 bases are shared with TRBD2. Germline CDR1 reads GTSNPN; CDR2 reads SVGIG (reference sequence). The junction had 12 bases not matched to a gene; V was cut back by 5 bases and J by 0 bases. The CDR3 contains 16 residues. The CDR3 loop reads CAWALPGLQYQETQYF. CDR3 bases: TGTGCCTGGGCCCTTCCGGGACTACAGTACCAAGAGACCCAGTACTTC.

This clonotype was seen ten or more times. The V gene is TRBV4-1, the J gene TRBJ2-5; no definite D call. The CDR3 is made up of 14 amino acids. The V end was cut by 2 bases, the J end by 0 bases, with 7 bases between. Looked up from germline, CDR1 is MGHRA and CDR2 is YSYEKL. The CDR3 spells CASSQIADQETQYF. The CDR3 DNA sequence: TGCGCCAGCAGCCAAATTGCGGACCAAGAGACCCAGTACTTC.

This clonotype was observed at least ten times. This sequence joins TRBV5-6 and TRBJ2-5; no clear D. Germline assignment: CDR1 SGHDT and CDR2 YYEEEE. The germline V and J ends were trimmed by 4 bases and 5 bases, with 6 bases remaining between them. This CDR3 spans 11 amino acids. In DNA, the CDR3 is TGTGCCAGCAGCCGCAGGGAGACCCAGTACTTC. It is translated as CASSRRETQYF. Combining the CDR3 with reference TRBV5-6 and TRBJ2-5 gives the whole variable domain DAGVTQSPTHLIKTRGQQVTLRCSPKSGHDTVSWYQQALGQGPQFIFQYYEEEERQRGNFPDRFSGHQFPNYSSELNVNALLLGDSALYLCASSRRETQYFGPGTRLLVL.

Details on this clonotype: A much larger clone differs from this one at a single base, so this may be a read error. This rearrangement joins TRBV5-1 to TRBJ2-1, with a possible D match to TRBD2 (6 bases). The length of the CDR3 is 16 residues. The V end lost 4 bases, the J end lost 5 bases, and 19 bases lay between the germline ends. Germline-derived CDR1 and CDR2 are SGHRS and YFSETQ. The CDR3 loop reads CASSPGLRVGHNEQFF. CDR3 coding DNA: TGCGCCAGCAGCCCGGGACTTCGGGTGGGACACAATGAGCAGTTCTTC. The variable domain in full, with the rest retrieved from reference TRBV5-1 and TRBJ2-1, is KAGVTQTPRYLIKTRGQQVTLSCSPISGHRSVSWYQQTPGQGLQFLFEYFSETQRNKGNFPGRFSGRQFSNSRSEMNVSTLELGDSALYLCASSPGLRVGHNEQFFGPGTRLTVL.

This clonotype was counted a few times. V gene TRBV5-4 combines with J gene TRBJ2-2; 11 bases line up with TRBD2. The CDR3 has 16 amino acids. CDR1 and CDR2 from the germline V gene are SGHNT and YYREEE (reference sequence). V gave up 8 bases and J gave up 2 bases; unmatched junction bases: 8. CDR3 sequence (DNA): TGTGCCAGTGTGATAGCGGGAGGGCCCAACACCGGGGAGCTGTTTTTT. Translation gives CASVIAGGPNTGELFF.

In its sample, this clonotype was seen many times. CDR3 protein: CASSLGGLAASYEQYF. The CDR3 DNA reads TGTGCCAGCAGTTTGGGGGGGCTGGCAGCATCCTACGAGCAGTACTTC. The chain uses TRBV28 and TRBJ2-7; D is possibly TRBD2 (7 bases). Trimming stripped 3 bases from V and 1 base from J, with 16 bases between. This CDR3 is 16 amino acids long. Germline lookup yields CDR1 MDHEN and CDR2 SYDVKM. The full variable domain, in which reference TRBV28 and TRBJ2-7 provide the parts outside the CDR3, is DVKVTQSSRYLVKRTGEKVFLECVQDMDHENMFWYRQDPGLGLRLIYFSYDVKMKEKGDIPEGYSVSREKKERFSLILESASTNQTSMYLCASSLGGLAASYEQYFGPGTRLTVT.

This clonotype was recorded many times. The rearrangement uses TRBV11-2 and TRBJ2-7, with D hard to call. This CDR3 has 12 amino acids. The ends were cut back, 4 bases at V and 3 bases at J, with 7 bases in the middle. CDR1 is SGHAT and CDR2 is FQNNGV in the germline V gene. This chain's CDR3 is CASSSDHYEQYF. DNA of the CDR3: TGTGCCAGCAGCTCCGACCACTACGAGCAGTACTTC.

This clonotype was seen repeatedly, ten times or more. The chain has TRBV11-1 and TRBJ2-3; D might be TRBD2 (7 bases). The CDR3 loop spans 16 amino acids. The germline gives CDR1 SGHAT, CDR2 FQDESV (reference sequence). V was clipped by 2 bases and J by 4 bases, with 16 bases between them. CDR3 amino acids: CASSLRGTGGPDTQYF. CDR3 DNA: TGTGCCAGCAGCTTAAGAGGGACCGGGGGGCCAGATACGCAGTATTTT.

The rearrangement joins TRBV19 to TRBJ2-1; 10 nucleotides agree with TRBD2. Germline values: CDR1 LNHDA, CDR2 SQIVND (reference sequence). The length of the CDR3 is 19 residues. J lost 5 bases, V lost 3 bases, and 16 bases had no gene match. DNA of the CDR3: TGTGCCAGTAGTATGAGTCGTCTAGCGGGAGTTAAGGGTAACAATGAGCAGTTCTTC. It encodes CASSMSRLAGVKGNNEQFF.

The chain combines TRBV5-1 with TRBJ2-6, with D uncertain. The V and J ends lost 0 bases and 2 bases respectively, with 6 bases between them. The germline CDR1 and CDR2 sequences are SGHRS and YFSETQ. The CDR3 loop spans 15 amino acids. This chain's CDR3 is CASSLARAGANVLTF. The CDR3 coding sequence is TGCGCCAGCAGCTTGGCCCGCGCTGGGGCCAACGTCCTGACTTTC.

The CDR3 DNA reads TGTGCCAGTAGTAGTCTTTATAGCGGGAGCCCCTACGAGCAGTACTTC. It encodes CASSSLYSGSPYEQYF. The J gene is TRBJ2-7, the V gene TRBV19, with TRBD2 matching over 9 bases. There are 16 residues in the CDR3. In germline, CDR1 is LNHDA, CDR2 SQIVND (reference sequence). J gave up 2 bases and V 4 bases, and 9 bases lay outside the gene matches.

This clonotype has ten or more counts. V and J are TRBV20-1 and TRBJ2-7; 7 nucleotides agree with TRBD1. V lost 6 bases to trimming and J lost 2 bases; unmatched junction nucleotides: 7. The germline V gene encodes CDR1 DFQATT and CDR2 SNEGSKA (reference sequence). CDR3 length: 13 residues. The CDR3 region is CSAHRDSAYEQYF. In DNA form, the CDR3 reads TGCAGTGCCCATCGGGACAGCGCCTACGAGCAGTACTTC.

The V gene is TRBV6-1, the J gene TRBJ1-2; D gene uncertain. V was clipped by 3 bases and J by 6 bases, with 5 bases between them. CDR3 size: 11 residues. Germline-derived CDR1 and CDR2 are MNHNS and SASEGT. The CDR3 region is CASSDLDGYTF. DNA for the CDR3: TGTGCCAGCAGTGACTTGGATGGCTACACCTTC.

This clonotype was detected a few times. The V gene is TRBV20-1, the J gene TRBJ2-5, with 14 nucleotides matching TRBD2. Germline-derived CDR1 and CDR2 are DFQATT and SNEGSKA (reference sequence). The CDR3 is 13 amino acids. DNA for the CDR3: TGCGGCGCGGGACTAGCGGGAGTAGAGACCCAGTACTTC. As protein: CGAGLAGVETQYF.

This clonotype was detected many times. CDR3 nucleotide sequence: TGTGCCAGCAGCCAAGTTGACCATAGCGGGAGCTCCTACAATGAGCAGTTCTTC. Protein sequence: CASSQVDHSGSSYNEQFF. V usage is TRBV3-1 and J usage is TRBJ2-1; 9 positions match TRBD2. Germline V CDR1 and CDR2: LGHDT, YNNKEL (reference sequence). Trimming removed 1 base from V and 0 bases from J; junction bases left unmatched: 7. There are 18 residues in the CDR3.

This clonotype appeared many times. The gene calls are TRBV27 and TRBJ2-7; 10 bases fit TRBD2. Losses at the gene ends were 5 bases for V and 4 bases for J; bases not matched to a gene: 5. CDR1 is MNHEY and CDR2 is SMNVEV in the germline V gene (reference sequence). The CDR3 loop spans 14 amino acids. CDR3 bases: TGTGCCAGCAGTATCGGGACTAGCGCATACGAGCAGTACTTC. As protein: CASSIGTSAYEQYF.

This clonotype was found many times. V gene TRBV12-3 or TRBV12-4 combines with J gene TRBJ1-5; tentative D call: TRBD1 (5 bases). The CDR3 has 15 amino acids. V lost 1 base to trimming and J lost 2 bases, with 9 bases between them. The CDR3 loop reads CASSLEAGGNQPQHF. CDR3 DNA: TGTGCCAGCAGTTTAGAGGCGGGGGGCAATCAGCCCCAGCATTTT.

The rearrangement uses TRBV2 and TRBJ2-7, with TRBD1 matching over 9 bases. From germline, CDR1 is SNHLY and CDR2 FYNNEI. After removal of 6 bases from V and 4 bases from J, the junction contained 7 bases not matched to a gene. The CDR3 contains 14 residues. CDR3 in amino acids: CASRGTGPLYEQYF. CDR3 in DNA: TGTGCCAGCAGGGGGACAGGGCCTCTTTACGAGCAGTACTTC.

This clonotype was seen a handful of times. The J gene is TRBJ1-4, the V gene TRBV4-1; no definite D call. Looked up from germline, CDR1 is MGHRA and CDR2 is YSYEKL. This CDR3 region has 13 residues. The V end was cut by 7 bases, the J end by 4 bases, with 10 bases between. The CDR3 nucleotides read TGCGCCAGCACCACTACATTTAATGAAAAACTGTTTTTT. The encoded protein is CASTTTFNEKLFF.